This passage covers 29 T cell receptor beta chains from one sample sequenced in a study of human T cells and chemical hapten exposure. Time point defined: healthy volunteer bleed at 6 weeks. Researchers extracted total RNA from unfractionated whole blood. One entry per CDR3 protein, called by TCRdb with MiXCR from the RACE reads. The top ten clones hold 1.7% of a sample with fewer than 85,000 distinct CDR3 sequences, 8.5% to 9.5% of them seen once. Sequencing input: whole blood. Receptor source: a female donor in good health. Some clones in this sample may be carry-over from other donors' samples.

Ten or more counts support this clonotype. The chain couples TRBV9 to TRBJ1-2; TRBD1 matches 7 bases. The CDR3 is 15 amino acids. The germline V gene encodes CDR1 SGDLS and CDR2 YYNGEE. V shed 3 bases, J shed 8 bases, and the junction held 13 bases outside the gene matches. The CDR3 protein is CASSGTLTGDQGYTF. The DNA for the CDR3 is TGTGCCAGCAGCGGAACCCTTACAGGGGATCAGGGCTACACCTTC.

The chain recombines TRBV6-1 with TRBJ2-2; TRBD1 matches 9 bases. Germline V CDR1 and CDR2: MNHNS, SASEGT. The CDR3 sequence is 15 residues long. V was pared by 6 bases and J by 0 bases, with 2 bases of the junction left unmatched. CDR3 in amino acids: CASRRTGANTGELFF. The CDR3 nucleotides are TGTGCCAGCAGGAGGACAGGGGCGAACACCGGGGAGCTGTTTTTT.

In this sample, this clonotype turned up a few times. The rearrangement links TRBV7-8 to TRBJ1-2; D not certain. Looked up from germline, CDR1 is SGHVS and CDR2 is FQNEAQ. This CDR3 is 13 amino acids long. The V end lost 0 bases, the J end lost 3 bases, and 5 bases lay between the germline ends. The CDR3 protein is CASSLATYYGYTF. The CDR3 nucleotides read TGTGCCAGCAGCTTAGCGACATACTATGGCTACACCTTC.

Here the CDR3 DNA reads TGCAGTGCTGGAAAATACAGGGATAGGGGCTACGAGCAGTACTTC. It codes for CSAGKYRDRGYEQYF. V gene TRBV20-1 combines with J gene TRBJ2-7; weak D call: TRBD1 (6 bases). With 5 bases removed from V and 3 bases from J, the gap between germline ends came to 20 bases. The CDR3 extends over 15 amino acids. Germline assignment: CDR1 DFQATT and CDR2 SNEGSKA (reference sequence).

Many counts were recorded for this clonotype. This rearrangement joins TRBV6-5 to TRBJ1-6; tentatively, D is TRBD1 (6 bases). Trimming took 5 bases from V and 13 from J, leaving 21 bases between them. The CDR3 is 15 amino acids. Germline lookup yields CDR1 MNHEY and CDR2 SVGAGI. The CDR3 reads CASSPLLGGRVPLHF. The CDR3, as DNA: TGTGCCAGCAGTCCTTTATTAGGGGGGAGAGTTCCCCTCCACTTT.

A note on this clonotype: A much larger clone lies a single base off, so this may be a read error. The chain carries TRBV20-1 and TRBJ2-3; TRBD1 agrees at 7 bases. CDR3 length: 14 residues. Germline lookup yields CDR1 DFQATT and CDR2 SNEGSKA (reference sequence). The CDR3 DNA sequence: TGCAAAGACACAGGGGAGTTTAGCACAGATACGCAGTATTTT. As protein: CKDTGEFSTDTQYF.

The rearrangement joins TRBV28 to TRBJ1-2; a weak D match, TRBD1 (5 bases). V lost 3 bases and J lost 4, with 9 bases in between. The CDR3 spans 13 residues. Germline V gene lookup returns CDR1 MDHEN and CDR2 SYDVKM. The DNA of the CDR3 is TGTGCCAGCAGTTTGCGACAGACCTATGGCTACACCTTC. It yields the protein CASSLRQTYGYTF.

This chain uses TRBV4-3 with TRBJ2-1; 10 nucleotides line up with TRBD1. CDR1 and CDR2 from the germline V gene are LGHNA and YSLEER. The junction had 4 bases not matched to a gene; V was cut back by 8 bases and J by 6 bases. This CDR3 spans 13 amino acids. In DNA form, the CDR3 reads TGCGCCAGCGCCCGGACAGGGGGCAATGAGCAGTTCTTC. The encoded protein is CASARTGGNEQFF.

This clonotype came up many times. The J gene is TRBJ1-6, the V gene TRBV7-8, with D perhaps TRBD1 (6 bases). V lost 3 bases to trimming and J lost 3 bases, with 9 bases between them. The CDR3 loop spans 15 amino acids. CDR1 is SGHVS, CDR2 FQNEAQ, per germline. The CDR3, as DNA: TGTGCCAGCAGCTTCGGGGGCCTCTATAATTCACCCCTCCACTTT. Its protein is CASSFGGLYNSPLHF.

This chain links TRBV15 with TRBJ1-1; D not certain. Trimming took 4 bases from V and 0 from J, leaving 9 bases between them. The germline V gene encodes CDR1 LNHNV and CDR2 YYDKDF (reference sequence). The CDR3 sequence is 14 residues long. For the CDR3, the DNA is TGTGCCACCAGCAAAGGTACACTGAACACTGAAGCTTTCTTT. Protein product: CATSKGTLNTEAFF.

This clonotype occurred a few times. This chain connects TRBV20-1 to TRBJ2-7, with 7 bases lining up with TRBD2. Germline V lookup: CDR1 DFQATT, CDR2 SNEGSKA (reference sequence). The CDR3 runs to 14 residues. With V trimmed by 3 bases and J by 4 bases, 9 bases remained unmatched. The CDR3 region has the DNA TGCAGTGCTAGGCCCCCTAGCGGCAGATACGAGCAGTACTTC. It is translated as CSARPPSGRYEQYF.

This clonotype has at least ten counts. In DNA form, the CDR3 reads TGTGCCAGCAGTTTCGCTAGCGGGGGGGGGGATACGCAGTATTTT. This gives the protein CASSFASGGGDTQYF. This chain links TRBV27 with TRBJ2-3; TRBD2 matches 12 bases. Germline V gene data show CDR1 as MNHEY and CDR2 as SMNVEV (reference sequence). V dropped 3 bases and J dropped 6; count of bases not matched to a gene: 4. The CDR3 extends over 15 amino acids.

This clonotype was picked up many times. V and J are TRBV29-1 and TRBJ1-1; possibly TRBD1 for D (6 bases). The germline CDR1 and CDR2 sequences are SQVTM and ANQGSEA. The length of the CDR3 is 14 residues. V was trimmed by 3 bases and J by 5 bases, leaving 16 bases between them. CDR3 loop: CSVDLQGTGTEAFF. The CDR3 nucleotides read TGCAGCGTTGACTTACAGGGAACGGGGACTGAAGCTTTCTTT. Complete variable domain (other parts from reference TRBV29-1 and TRBJ1-1): SAVISQKPSRDICQRGTSLTIQCQVDSQVTMMFWYRQQPGQSLTLIATANQGSEATYESGFVIDKFPISRPNLTFSTLTVSNMSPEDSSIYLCSVDLQGTGTEAFFGQGTRLTVV.

This clonotype was counted only a few times. The genes are TRBV12-3 or TRBV12-4 and TRBJ1-2, with D uncertain. The CDR3 spans 13 residues. V was shortened by 5 bases and J by 2 bases, with 9 bases between the two germline ends. The CDR3 loop reads CASSTDRNYGYTF. The CDR3 region has the DNA TGTGCCAGCAGTACAGACCGAAACTATGGCTACACCTTC.

In its sample, this clonotype was seen many times. The CDR3 sequence: CSATILAQETQYF. The CDR3 nucleotides read TGCAGTGCTACGATACTAGCACAAGAGACCCAGTACTTC. The chain joins TRBV20-1 to TRBJ2-5; D might be TRBD2 (6 bases). CDR3 length: 13 amino acids. The V end lost 4 bases, the J end lost 2 bases, and 11 bases lay between the germline ends. Germline V gene lookup returns CDR1 DFQATT and CDR2 SNEGSKA (reference sequence).

The chain links TRBV12-3 or TRBV12-4 to TRBJ1-2, with unresolved D. V was cut by 5 bases and J by 0 bases, with 13 bases left in between. The CDR3 consists of 15 residues. The CDR3 DNA reads as TGTGCCAGCAGTCGCCGAAGGCAAGCTAACTATGGCTACACCTTC. Translating gives CASSRRRQANYGYTF.

This clonotype was counted only a few times. The chain combines TRBV18 with TRBJ1-3; D unresolved. The germline V and J ends were trimmed by 2 bases and 4 bases, with 6 bases remaining between them. Germline lookup yields CDR1 KGHSH and CDR2 LQKENI. The CDR3 consists of 13 residues. The CDR3: CASSPSQGNTIYF. The CDR3 DNA follows: TGTGCCAGCTCACCATCGCAGGGAAACACCATATATTTT. The whole variable domain, filled in from reference TRBV18 and TRBJ1-3, reads NAGVMQNPRHLVRRRGQEARLRCSPMKGHSHVYWYRQLPEEGLKFMVYLQKENIIDESGMPKERFSAEFPKEGPSILRIQQVVRGDSAAYFCASSPSQGNTIYFGEGSWLTVV.

V is TRBV6-1 and J is TRBJ2-7, with a weak D call TRBD1 (6 bases). V lost 6 bases and J lost 0, with 15 bases in between. CDR3 size: 15 residues. Germline V lookup: CDR1 MNHNS, CDR2 SASEGT. CDR3: CASSESGTSSYEQYF. For the CDR3, the DNA is TGTGCCAGCAGCGAATCCGGGACAAGCTCCTACGAGCAGTACTTC.

This clonotype was detected many times. The chain uses TRBV12-3 or TRBV12-4 and TRBJ1-5; no reliable D call. The CDR3 has 15 residues. Trimming cost V 3 bases and J 0 bases, with 9 bases left between them. CDR3 bases: TGTGCCAGCAGTTTGGAGGCTAATAGCAATCAGCCCCAGCATTTT. This translates into CASSLEANSNQPQHF.

A remark on this clonotype: A clone one base away is much larger, so this may be a read error. The genes are TRBV10-3 and TRBJ2-3; D is perhaps TRBD2 (5 bases). The V end was cut by 9 bases, the J end by 0 bases, with 28 bases between. The CDR3 sequence is 19 residues long. Germline loops: CDR1 ENHRY, CDR2 SYGVKD. The CDR3 DNA sequence: TGTGCCATAGGAACGGACTCCCGATCCTCCCGATTTAGCACAGATACGCAGTATTTT. Translation: CAIGTDSRSSRFSTDTQYF.

This clonotype was counted ten times or more. This chain joins TRBV6-6 and TRBJ2-1; no definite D call. Between the trimmed V and J ends, which lost 6 bases and 0 bases, there was a span of 12 bases. The CDR3 has 15 amino acids. Germline V gene lookup returns CDR1 MNHNY and CDR2 SVGAGI (reference sequence). The CDR3 DNA sequence: TGTGCCAGCAGCCCCGGCCGATTCTCCTACAATGAGCAGTTCTTC. This sequence encodes CASSPGRFSYNEQFF.

On this clonotype itself: At one boundary the junction diverges from the germline segment, which might be a read error. The chain uses TRBV7-9 and TRBJ2-7, with D maybe TRBD2 (6 bases). This CDR3 comprises 12 residues. CDR1 SEHNR and CDR2 FQNEAQ come from the germline V gene (reference sequence). In nucleotides, the CDR3 is TGTGCCAGCAGCCATGGGGGGTACGAGCAGTGCTTC. It translates to CASSHGGYEQCF.

This clonotype was seen a few times. The chain is built from TRBV20-1 and TRBJ2-5; D gene uncertain. The V end lost 4 bases, the J end lost 2 bases, and 11 bases lay between the germline ends. Germline CDR1 and CDR2: DFQATT and SNEGSKA (reference sequence). The CDR3 spans 13 residues. The CDR3: CSAKTQVQETQYF. The CDR3 region has the DNA TGCAGTGCTAAGACGCAGGTGCAAGAGACCCAGTACTTC.

This clonotype was counted many times. V usage is TRBV5-1 and J usage is TRBJ1-1, with D perhaps TRBD1 (5 bases). This CDR3 region has 15 residues. The germline V gene has CDR1 SGHRS and CDR2 YFSETQ. V gave up 4 bases and J gave up 5 bases, with 18 bases separating them. This CDR3 is CASSVGLQGGTEAFF. DNA for the CDR3: TGCGCCAGCAGCGTGGGACTCCAAGGCGGGACTGAAGCTTTCTTT.

This chain uses TRBV7-2 with TRBJ2-1, with 8 bases lining up with TRBD2. V was pared by 0 bases and J by 4 bases, with 2 bases of the junction left unmatched. Germline CDR1 reads SGHTA; CDR2 reads FQGNSA. CDR3 length: 15 amino acids. The CDR3 sequence is CASSLASGGYNEQFF. As DNA, the CDR3 is TGTGCCAGCAGCTTAGCCAGCGGGGGTTACAATGAGCAGTTCTTC.

This clonotype was recorded at least ten times. This rearrangement joins TRBV12-3 or TRBV12-4 to TRBJ1-2; a possible D gene is TRBD1 (6 bases). The CDR3 length is 11 residues. Trimming cost V 7 bases and J 5 bases, with 8 bases left between them. CDR3 protein: CASTTGYGYTF. CDR3 coding DNA: TGTGCCAGCACCACAGGGTATGGCTACACCTTC.

This clonotype was observed a handful of times. The chain uses TRBV25-1 and TRBJ1-6; weak D call: TRBD1 (6 bases). Trimming pared 2 bases from V and 4 bases from J, leaving 6 bases between. Germline values: CDR1 MGHDK, CDR2 SYGVNS. The CDR3 totals 14 residues. CDR3 sequence (DNA): TGTGCCAGCAGTGAACAGGGGTATAATTCACCCCTCCACTTT. Its translation: CASSEQGYNSPLHF.

This clonotype was seen many times. V and J are TRBV7-2 and TRBJ1-3; D is uncertain. The CDR3 is made up of 17 amino acids. Between the trimmed V and J ends, which lost 3 bases and 2 bases, there was a span of 17 bases. Germline lookup yields CDR1 SGHTA and CDR2 FQGNSA. CDR3 coding DNA: TGTGCCAGCAGCTTGTTTGGAGGAATACAAACTGGAAACACCATATATTTT. The encoded protein is CASSLFGGIQTGNTIYF.

This clonotype was recorded at least ten times. The V and J genes are TRBV2 and TRBJ1-3; D is uncertain. The germline V gene has CDR1 SNHLY and CDR2 FYNNEI. The CDR3 totals 13 residues. V was trimmed by 6 bases and J by 0 bases, leaving 6 bases between them. The CDR3 protein is CASSPNSGNTIYF. In nucleotides, the CDR3 is TGTGCCAGCAGCCCTAACTCTGGAAACACCATATATTTT.